The next 7 T cell receptor beta chains were all read from a single sample in a study of shared clonotypes between healthy human individuals (dated by TCRdb to about 2020). The method was the immunoSEQ multiplex PCR assay. What TCRdb holds here is the immuneACCESS table cut down to in-frame rearrangements. Part of the clones is not present; checked against another copy, under half of the missing clones reflect an unresolved V gene, and the others are unexplained. Counted in this sample were about 2.1 million clones; around 93% of them appeared once. 1.5% to 2% of the sample comes from the top ten. For the CD8 naive samples, CD45RO-negative cells were positively selected for CCR7, yielding a CD45RA+CCR7+ population from which TemRA cells were excluded. Sequenced material: naive CD8+ T cells from PBMCs. In the paper's terms, the cell subset or site label means: CD45RA+CCR7+. The receptors come from a young man in good health. Some clones in this sample may be carry-over from other donors' samples.

The J gene is TRBJ2-7, the V gene TRBV13; D not certain. The CDR3 sequence is 13 residues long. Trimming shortened V by 5 bases and J by 1 base, and 9 bases separated the two germline ends. The germline V gene has CDR1 PRHDT and CDR2 FYEKMQ (reference sequence). The CDR3 region is CASSPERSYEQYF. CDR3 DNA sequence: TGTGCCAGCAGCCCAGAGAGGTCCTACGAGCAGTACTTC.

The chain combines TRBV19 with TRBJ2-7; D is perhaps TRBD2 (6 bases). CDR3 size: 15 residues. Trimming removed 4 bases from V and 7 bases from J, with 20 bases in between. CDR1 and CDR2 (germline): LNHDA, SQIVND (reference sequence). For the CDR3, the DNA is TGTGCCAGTAGTACAGGGCCGGGACTGGCCACTGAGCAGTACTTC. Translating it yields CASSTGPGLATEQYF.

The rearrangement uses TRBV9 and TRBJ2-7, with 7 bases identical to TRBD1. The V segment lost 4 bases and the J segment 0 bases; nucleotides outside the gene matches: 7. There are 15 residues in the CDR3. CDR1 is SGDLS and CDR2 is YYNGEE in the germline V gene. CDR3 DNA: TGTGCCAGCAGCCAATTCCGGGACAGCTCCTACGAGCAGTACTTC. Encoded protein: CASSQFRDSSYEQYF.

This rearrangement joins TRBV27 to TRBJ2-7; D possibly corresponds to TRBD1 (5 bases). V dropped 5 bases and J dropped 0 bases, with 14 bases sitting between them. This CDR3 is built from 15 residues. The V gene's germline CDR1 is MNHEY and CDR2 SMNVEV (reference sequence). The CDR3 DNA follows: TGTGCCAGCAGTCCCCAACAGGATTCCTCCTACGAGCAGTACTTC. It translates to CASSPQQDSSYEQYF.

The CDR3, as DNA: TGCGCCAGCAGCCAAGTTTCTTACATGGGGCGGGCTAATGAAAAACTGTTTTTT. Protein: CASSQVSYMGRANEKLFF. The J gene is TRBJ1-4, the V gene TRBV4-1, with D maybe TRBD1 (5 bases). There are 18 residues in the CDR3. Germline CDR1 reads MGHRA; CDR2 reads YSYEKL. Trimming left V 1 base short and J 3 bases short, with 18 bases between.

This clone was found once. The chain links TRBV5-1 to TRBJ1-3, with TRBD1 identical over 8 bases. Per the germline V gene, CDR1 is SGHRS and CDR2 is YFSETQ. The CDR3 covers 13 residues. The V and J ends lost 4 bases and 4 bases, in that order; junction bases with no gene match: 1. The CDR3 DNA sequence: TGCGCCAGCAGCCGGACAGGGGGAAACACCATATATTTT. Translation: CASSRTGGNTIYF. Full variable domain (missing parts from reference TRBV5-1 and TRBJ1-3): KAGVTQTPRYLIKTRGQQVTLSCSPISGHRSVSWYQQTPGQGLQFLFEYFSETQRNKGNFPGRFSGRQFSNSRSEMNVSTLELGDSALYLCASSRTGGNTIYFGEGSWLTVV.

The chain links TRBV25-1 to TRBJ2-5; 7 bases agree with TRBD2. V shed 1 base, J shed 1 base, and the junction held 6 bases outside the gene matches. Germline loops: CDR1 MGHDK, CDR2 SYGVNS. CDR3 length: 16 residues. CDR3 protein: CASSEWSGEGQETQYF. The DNA for the CDR3 is TGTGCCAGCAGTGAATGGAGCGGGGAGGGCCAAGAGACCCAGTACTTC.